This entry lists 9 T cell receptor beta chains sequenced from one sample in a study of vaccination effects on CD4 cells after COVID-19. Pools of viral peptides were used by the ViraFEST assay to expand antigen-specific CD4+ T cells ahead of sequencing. Culture proceeded for about ten days, and CD4+ T cells were then isolated. Their cognate antigens are unknown. Clones were read by immunoSEQ multiplex PCR, and TCRdb kept only the in-frame ones, dropping some. The table lists 20,000 to 25,000 clones, approximately 70% of them singletons, with about 11% in the top ten. Here the sequenced sample was CD4+ T cells from PBMCs cultured with HCoV-229E spike peptides, taken before COVID-19 vaccination. The receptor source for this set is a human donor who received a COVID-19 vaccine.

The chain links TRBV7-8 to TRBJ1-3; D unresolved. The germline V and J ends were trimmed by 5 bases and 4 bases, with 6 bases remaining between them. This CDR3 is built from 12 residues. Germline CDR1 and CDR2: SGHVS and FQNEAQ. CDR3 bases: TGTGCCAGCAGCCACGGAGGAAACACCATATATTTT. Encoded protein: CASSHGGNTIYF.

The CDR3 DNA is TGCAGCGGACTCTCTGTGGTGGACAGGGGTACACACAATGAGCAGTTCTTC. Residues: CSGLSVVDRGTHNEQFF. The chain uses TRBV29-1 and TRBJ2-1; 9 bases match TRBD1. CDR1 and CDR2 (germline): SQVTM, ANQGSEA. The CDR3 has 17 amino acids. V lost 7 bases and J lost 5; bases outside the gene matches: 18.

This clone was seen once. This chain connects TRBV12-3 or TRBV12-4 to TRBJ1-1; no clear D gene. V lost 5 bases to trimming and J lost 5 bases, with 12 bases between them. This CDR3 is 13 amino acids long. CDR3 sequence: CASSRLIGTEAFF. Here the CDR3 DNA reads TGTGCCAGCAGTCGGCTCATAGGGACTGAAGCTTTCTTT.

In its sample, this clone was seen a few times. For the CDR3, the DNA is TGTGCCAGCAGTTTCGCTTCCGAAAAACTGTTTTTT. Translated, it gives CASSFASEKLFF. This chain connects TRBV12-3 or TRBV12-4 to TRBJ1-4; the D is unclear. The V gene lost 3 bases and the J gene lost 8 bases, with 7 bases spanning the gap. The CDR3 is 12 residues long.

V usage is TRBV6-2 or TRBV6-3 and J usage is TRBJ1-5; perhaps TRBD1 as D (5 bases). Trimming pared 0 bases from V and 1 base from J, leaving 10 bases between. The length of the CDR3 is 16 residues. Per the germline V gene, CDR1 is MNHEY and CDR2 is SVGEGT. The CDR3 loop is CASSYSGQRSNQPQHF. The CDR3 DNA reads as TGTGCCAGCAGTTACTCGGGGCAGCGGAGCAATCAGCCCCAGCATTTT.

The gene calls are TRBV9 and TRBJ2-1, with TRBD2 identical over 10 bases. Unmatched junction bases numbered 8, after V lost 0 bases and J lost 8 bases. Germline V lookup: CDR1 SGDLS, CDR2 YYNGEE. CDR3 length: 16 residues. The CDR3 DNA is TGTGCCAGCAGCGTAGGTTTCAGCGGGGGGGGCGATGAGCAGTTCTTC. Encoded protein: CASSVGFSGGGDEQFF. Based on the CDR3 plus reference TRBV9 and TRBJ2-1, the full variable domain is DSGVTQTPKHLITATGQRVTLRCSPRSGDLSVYWYQQSLDQGLQFLIQYYNGEERAKGNILERFSAQQFPDLHSELNLSSLELGDSALYFCASSVGFSGGGDEQFFGPGTRLTVL.

The chain joins TRBV27 to TRBJ2-1; possible D gene TRBD1, 6 bases. The CDR3 runs to 15 residues. V lost 6 bases and J 7 bases, leaving 19 bases between the germline ends. CDR1 and CDR2 (germline): MNHEY, SMNVEV (reference sequence). In DNA, the CDR3 is TGTGCCAGCAGCCTTAACAGGGAACGTGGGAATGAGCAGTTCTTC. This translates into CASSLNRERGNEQFF.

The chain joins TRBV2 to TRBJ1-1, with D perhaps TRBD1 (5 bases). V was clipped by 7 bases and J by 0 bases, with 12 bases between them. CDR3 length equals 14 residues. Germline CDR1 reads SNHLY; CDR2 reads FYNNEI. In nucleotides, the CDR3 is TGTGCCAGCATGAGGTCCAGGGTGAACACTGAAGCTTTCTTT. Its translation: CASMRSRVNTEAFF.

The V call is TRBV5-1, the J call TRBJ2-5; D not resolved. The CDR3 is 14 amino acids. Germline V gene sequence: CDR1 SGHRS, CDR2 YFSETQ. Trimming removed 5 bases from V and 4 bases from J, with 15 bases in between. CDR3 coding DNA: TGCGCCAGCAGTACCTCGGCAGGCGTAGAGACCCAGTACTTC. This sequence encodes CASSTSAGVETQYF.